A selection of T cell receptor beta chains follows, all from one sample in a study of response to subunit inactivated influenza vaccine. TCRdb reprocessed the RT-PCR reads with MiXCR, giving one entry per CDR3 protein. The data show 400,000 to 550,000 distinct CDR3 sequences, with about 25% seen just once and approximately 2% held by the top ten. This sample comprised CD4+ T cells sorted from PBMCs, obtained roughly 5 days after vaccination. These receptors all come from a man aged 50 to 59 who received an inactivated influenza vaccine. CDR3s include the opening cysteine and the closing phenylalanine or tryptophan. D genes are given only for firm matches. Clone size is given for some rows only: seen once, a few or many times, or a class if the clone is expanded.

j_call clone_size v_call d_call cdr3_aa cdr3_nt
TRBJ1-5 NA TRBV10-3 NA CAISDHRTGDSQHF TGTGCCATCAGTGACCACAGAACAGGCGATTCTCAGCATTTT
TRBJ2-7 few TRBV29-1 NA CSVEGGADYEQYF TGCAGCGTTGAAGGAGGGGCGGACTACGAGCAGTACTTC
TRBJ2-1 NA TRBV20-1 TRBD1 CSARDQGAPEQFF TGCAGTGCTAGAGACCAGGGGGCGCCTGAGCAGTTCTTC
TRBJ1-3 few TRBV7-9 NA CASSLGPGNTIYF TGTGCCAGCAGCTTAGGACCTGGAAACACCATATATTTT
TRBJ2-1 many TRBV29-1 NA CSVPAGQSSYNEQFF TGCAGCGTTCCCGCGGGACAAAGCTCCTACAATGAGCAGTTCTTC
TRBJ1-1 many TRBV7-9 TRBD1 CASSLAWGQGTNTEAFF TGTGCCAGCAGCTTAGCTTGGGGACAGGGCACGAACACTGAAGCTTTCTTT
TRBJ2-3 NA TRBV11-2 TRBD1 CASKRDRISDTQYF TGTGCCAGCAAACGGGACAGGATTTCAGATACGCAGTATTTT
TRBJ1-5 NA TRBV4-3 TRBD1 CASSQGQGNSGNQPQHF TGCGCCAGCAGCCAGGGACAGGGGAATTCGGGCAATCAGCCCCAGCATTTT
TRBJ1-1 NA TRBV3-1 NA CASSQAGGARTEAFF TGTGCCAGCAGCCAAGCCGGGGGGGCGAGGACTGAAGCTTTCTTT
TRBJ1-5 many TRBV20-1 NA CSARQGPPSMPQHF TGCAGTGCTCGGCAGGGACCGCCGTCCATGCCCCAGCATTTT
TRBJ2-5 NA TRBV7-9 NA CASRTSGAMQETQYF TGTGCCAGCAGGACGTCAGGGGCTATGCAAGAGACCCAGTACTTC
TRBJ2-2 NA TRBV24-1 TRBD1 CATSDPQGANTGELFF TGTGCCACCAGTGACCCACAGGGGGCGAACACCGGGGAGCTGTTTTTT
TRBJ1-1 NA TRBV5-1 NA CASGEQATNTEAFF TGCGCCAGCGGAGAACAGGCTACTAACACTGAAGCTTTCTTT
TRBJ2-1 few TRBV12-3/TRBV12-4 NA CASSATPSSYNEQFF TGTGCCAGCAGCGCAACTCCGAGCTCCTACAATGAGCAGTTCTTC
TRBJ1-3 NA TRBV15 NA CATSSFNSGNTIYF TGTGCCACCAGCAGTTTTAACTCTGGAAACACCATATATTTT
TRBJ2-2 few TRBV12-3/TRBV12-4 TRBD1 CASSLPGGVGELFF TGTGCCAGCAGTCTCCCAGGGGGTGTTGGGGAGCTGTTTTTT
TRBJ2-7 NA TRBV6-1 TRBD2 CATSPGTSGGAVEQYF TGTGCCACCTCCCCCGGGACTAGCGGGGGGGCGGTCGAGCAGTACTTC
TRBJ2-6 few TRBV6-5 NA CASSLLGPGANVLTF TGTGCCAGCAGTTTATTGGGCCCTGGGGCCAACGTCCTGACTTTC
TRBJ2-7 few TRBV27 NA CASGRGHQNSEQYF TGTGCCAGCGGGCGGGGACACCAGAATTCCGAGCAGTACTTC
TRBJ1-3 once TRBV5-1 TRBD1 CASSWMGQGKGNTIYF TGCGCCAGCAGCTGGATGGGACAGGGGAAGGGAAACACCATATATTTT
TRBJ1-4 few TRBV7-9 NA CASSLGETTNEKLFF TGTGCCAGCAGCTTAGGCGAAACAACTAATGAAAAACTGTTTTTT
TRBJ1-2 NA TRBV12-3/TRBV12-4 TRBD1 CASSRTGGVTGYTF TGTGCCAGCAGTCGTACAGGGGGCGTCACAGGCTACACCTTC
TRBJ1-5 NA TRBV5-1 NA CASSLATGIGQPQHF TGCGCCAGCAGCTTGGCAACAGGGATCGGTCAGCCCCAGCATTTT
TRBJ2-7 NA TRBV5-1 TRBD1 CASSLDGTGPYEQYF TGCGCCAGCAGCTTGGACGGGACAGGGCCCTACGAGCAGTACTTC
TRBJ1-5 few TRBV20-1 TRBD1 CSAMTGYQPQHF TGCAGTGCCATGACAGGGTACCAGCCCCAGCATTTT
TRBJ2-2 NA TRBV29-1 NA CSVVVSTLSTGELFF TGCAGCGTTGTCGTTTCTACCTTAAGCACCGGGGAGCTGTTTTTT
TRBJ1-2 NA TRBV7-2 NA CASSLSPNYGYTF TGTGCCAGCAGCTTGAGTCCTAACTATGGCTACACCTTC
TRBJ2-3 NA TRBV28 NA CASSTFSVATDTQYF TGTGCCAGCAGTACCTTTAGCGTCGCCACAGATACGCAGTATTTT
TRBJ2-1 NA TRBV12-3/TRBV12-4 TRBD2 CASTLGLAGGRDEQFF TGTGCCAGCACTTTGGGGCTAGCGGGGGGTAGAGATGAGCAGTTCTTC
TRBJ2-7 NA TRBV5-1 TRBD1 CASSWDRVEYEQYF TGCGCCAGCAGCTGGGACAGGGTGGAGTACGAGCAGTACTTC